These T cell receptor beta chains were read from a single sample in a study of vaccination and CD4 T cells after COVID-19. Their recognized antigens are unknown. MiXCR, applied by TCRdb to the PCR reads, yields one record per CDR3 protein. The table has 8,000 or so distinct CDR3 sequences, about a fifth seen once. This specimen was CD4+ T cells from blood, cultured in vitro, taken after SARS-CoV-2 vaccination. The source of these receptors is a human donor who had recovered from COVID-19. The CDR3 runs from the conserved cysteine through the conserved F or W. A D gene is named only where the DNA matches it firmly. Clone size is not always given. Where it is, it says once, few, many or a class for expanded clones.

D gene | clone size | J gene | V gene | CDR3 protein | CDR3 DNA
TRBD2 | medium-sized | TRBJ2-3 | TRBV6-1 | CASSKSGTTKDTQYF | TGTGCCAGCAGTAAATCCGGGACTACCAAGGATACGCAGTATTTT
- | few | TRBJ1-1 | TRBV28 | CASSLVDGAGSIRAEAFF | TGTGCCAGCAGTTTGGTGGATGGGGCCGGGTCGATTCGGGCTGAAGCTTTCTTT
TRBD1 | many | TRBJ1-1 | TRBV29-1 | CSVGYRGQGLGTEAFF | TGCAGCGTTGGATACAGGGGACAGGGGCTTGGCACTGAAGCTTTCTTT
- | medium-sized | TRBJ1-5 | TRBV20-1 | CSARRGGSNQPQHF | TGCAGTGCTAGGCGGGGTGGGAGCAATCAGCCCCAGCATTTT
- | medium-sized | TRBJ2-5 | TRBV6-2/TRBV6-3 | CAAGYQETQYF | TGTGCGGCAGGGTACCAAGAGACCCAGTACTTC
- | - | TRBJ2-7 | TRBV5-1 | CASSFGGLVYEQYF | TGCGCCAGCAGCTTTGGGGGGCTGGTCTACGAGCAGTACTTC
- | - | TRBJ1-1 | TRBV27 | CASSGTGIGRTEAFF | TGTGCCAGCAGCGGCACAGGAATCGGACGCACTGAAGCTTTCTTT
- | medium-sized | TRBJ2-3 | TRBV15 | CATSRDRGIGVRTDTQYF | TGTGCCACCAGCAGAGATCGGGGTATAGGGGTCCGGACAGATACGCAGTATTTT
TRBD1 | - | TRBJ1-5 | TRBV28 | CASSLRTGISNQPQHF | TGTGCCAGCAGTTTACGGACAGGGATTAGCAATCAGCCCCAGCATTTT
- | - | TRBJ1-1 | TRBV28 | CASSLRQVNTEAFF | TGTGCCAGCAGTTTAAGGCAGGTGAACACTGAAGCTTTCTTT
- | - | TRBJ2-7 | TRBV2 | CASTTSYEQYF | TGTGCCAGCACGACCTCCTACGAGCAGTACTTC
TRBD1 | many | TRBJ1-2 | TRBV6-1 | CASSQIRDRGFYGYTF | TGTGCCAGCAGTCAGATCCGGGACAGGGGGTTCTATGGCTACACCTTC
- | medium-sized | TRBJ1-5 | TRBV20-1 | CSARNADQPQHF | TGCAGTGCTAGAAATGCCGATCAGCCCCAGCATTTT
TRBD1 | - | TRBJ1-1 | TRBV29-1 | CSAKQGLNTEAFF | TGCAGCGCCAAACAGGGGTTGAACACTGAAGCTTTCTTT
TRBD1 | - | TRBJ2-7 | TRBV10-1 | CASSDGGTGGYEQYF | TGCGCCAGCAGTGACGGGGGGACAGGGGGGTACGAGCAGTACTTC
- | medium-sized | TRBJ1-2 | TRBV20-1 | CSARAGVTSYGYTF | TGCAGTGCTAGGGCGGGCGTGACCTCCTATGGCTACACCTTC
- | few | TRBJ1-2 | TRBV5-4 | CASRREEDYGYTF | TGTGCCAGCAGGAGGGAGGAGGACTATGGCTACACCTTC
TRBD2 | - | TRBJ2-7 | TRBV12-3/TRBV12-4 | CASSLLASGYYEQYF | TGTGCCAGCAGTTTATTAGCTAGCGGGTACTACGAGCAGTACTTC
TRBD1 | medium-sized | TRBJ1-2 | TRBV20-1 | CSAITLDRGADYGYTF | TGCAGTGCTATAACCCTCGACAGGGGCGCAGACTATGGCTACACCTTC
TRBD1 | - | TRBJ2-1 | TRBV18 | CASSEGALSYNEQFF | TGTGCCAGCTCAGAGGGGGCCTTGTCCTACAATGAGCAGTTCTTC
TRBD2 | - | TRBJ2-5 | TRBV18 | CASSPWSGGEQETQYF | TGTGCCAGCTCACCATGGAGCGGGGGGGAACAAGAGACCCAGTACTTC
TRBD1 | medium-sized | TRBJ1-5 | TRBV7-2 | CASTRRQGEQPQHF | TGTGCCAGCACTAGGAGACAGGGTGAGCAGCCCCAGCATTTT
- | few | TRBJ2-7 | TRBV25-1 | CASSDTDTNSYEQYF | TGTGCCAGCAGTGACACCGACACAAACTCCTACGAGCAGTACTTC
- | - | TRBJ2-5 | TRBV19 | CASSIQLQETQYF | TGTGCCAGTAGTATACAGCTACAAGAGACCCAGTACTTC
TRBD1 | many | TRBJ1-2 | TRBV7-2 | CASSPGGQLTNYGYTF | TGTGCCAGCAGCCCGGGGGGACAGCTAACTAACTATGGCTACACCTTC
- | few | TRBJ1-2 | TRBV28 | CASSFGGGYGYTF | TGTGCCAGCAGTTTTGGGGGAGGCTATGGCTACACCTTC
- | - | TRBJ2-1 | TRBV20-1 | CSARDADPYNEQFF | TGCAGTGCTAGAGATGCGGATCCCTACAATGAGCAGTTCTTC
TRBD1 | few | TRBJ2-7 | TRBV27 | CATRDRGSYEQYF | TGTGCCACCCGGGACAGGGGCTCCTACGAGCAGTACTTC
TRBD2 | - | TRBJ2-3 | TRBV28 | CASTLTPSGWEYF | TGTGCCAGCACCTTAACTCCTAGCGGGTGGGAGTATTTT
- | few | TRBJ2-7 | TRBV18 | CASSERRTESYEQYF | TGTGCCAGCTCAGAACGGAGGACCGAATCCTACGAGCAGTACTTC
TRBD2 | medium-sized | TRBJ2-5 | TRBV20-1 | CSASVFGGDQETQYF | TGCAGTGCTAGTGTCTTCGGGGGGGATCAAGAGACCCAGTACTTC
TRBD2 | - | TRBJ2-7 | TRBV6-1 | CASRLASGGSSYEQYF | TGTGCCAGCAGATTGGCTAGCGGGGGGAGCTCCTACGAGCAGTACTTC